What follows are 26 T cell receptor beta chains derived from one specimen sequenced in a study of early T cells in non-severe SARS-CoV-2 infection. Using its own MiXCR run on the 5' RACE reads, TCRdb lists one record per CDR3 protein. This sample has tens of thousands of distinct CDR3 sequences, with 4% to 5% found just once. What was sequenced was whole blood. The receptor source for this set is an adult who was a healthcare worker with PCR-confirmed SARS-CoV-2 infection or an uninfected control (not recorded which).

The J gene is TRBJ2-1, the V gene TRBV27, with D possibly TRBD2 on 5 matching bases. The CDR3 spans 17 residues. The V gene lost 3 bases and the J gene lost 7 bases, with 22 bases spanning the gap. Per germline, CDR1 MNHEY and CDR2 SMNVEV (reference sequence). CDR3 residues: CASSFHKVSGVRNEQFF. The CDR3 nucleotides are TGTGCCAGCAGTTTCCATAAGGTCTCCGGGGTAAGAAATGAGCAGTTCTTC.

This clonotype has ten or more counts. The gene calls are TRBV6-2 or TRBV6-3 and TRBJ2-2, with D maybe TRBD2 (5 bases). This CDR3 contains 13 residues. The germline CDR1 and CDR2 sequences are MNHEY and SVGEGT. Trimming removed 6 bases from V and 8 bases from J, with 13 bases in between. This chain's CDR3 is CASSWSGNGELFF. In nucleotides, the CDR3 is TGTGCCAGCAGCTGGTCGGGGAATGGGGAGCTGTTTTTT.

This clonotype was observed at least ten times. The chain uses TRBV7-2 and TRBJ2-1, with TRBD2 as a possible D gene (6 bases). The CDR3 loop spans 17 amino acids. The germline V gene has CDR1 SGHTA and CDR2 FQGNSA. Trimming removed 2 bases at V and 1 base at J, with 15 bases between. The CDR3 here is CASSLRLTSTSYNEQFF. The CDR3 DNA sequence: TGTGCCAGCAGCTTAAGGCTTACTAGCACGTCCTACAATGAGCAGTTCTTC.

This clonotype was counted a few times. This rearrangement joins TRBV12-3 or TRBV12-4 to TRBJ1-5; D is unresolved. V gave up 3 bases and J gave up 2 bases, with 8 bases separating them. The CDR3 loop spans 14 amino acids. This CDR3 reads CASSFWDGNQPQHF. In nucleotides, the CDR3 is TGTGCCAGCAGTTTCTGGGATGGCAATCAGCCCCAGCATTTT.

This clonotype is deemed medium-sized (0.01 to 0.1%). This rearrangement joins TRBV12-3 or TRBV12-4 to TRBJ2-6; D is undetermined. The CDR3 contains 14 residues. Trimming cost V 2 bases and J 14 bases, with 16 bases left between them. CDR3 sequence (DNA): TGTGCCAGCAGTTTATCCGGGCCAAGTCATCTCCTGACTTTC. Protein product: CASSLSGPSHLLTF.

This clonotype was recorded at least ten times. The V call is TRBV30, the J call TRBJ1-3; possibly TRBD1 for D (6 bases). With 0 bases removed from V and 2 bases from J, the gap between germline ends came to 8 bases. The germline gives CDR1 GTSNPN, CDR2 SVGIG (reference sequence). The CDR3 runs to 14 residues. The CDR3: CAWSVGGPGNTIYF. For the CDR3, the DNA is TGTGCCTGGAGTGTAGGGGGTCCTGGAAACACCATATATTTT.

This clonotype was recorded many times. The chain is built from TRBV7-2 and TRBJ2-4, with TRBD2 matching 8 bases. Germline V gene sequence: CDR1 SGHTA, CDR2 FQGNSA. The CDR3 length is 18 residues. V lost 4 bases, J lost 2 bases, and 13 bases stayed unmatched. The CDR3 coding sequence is TGTGCCAGCAGCTGGAAGTCTAGCGGGTTTAGCCCCAAAAACATTCAGTACTTC. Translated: CASSWKSSGFSPKNIQYF.

The CDR3 DNA follows: TGCAGTGCTAGCAGGGATGCGAATGGCGAGCAGTACTTC. It yields the protein CSASRDANGEQYF. The chain employs TRBV20-1 and TRBJ2-7; a weak D match, TRBD1 (5 bases). Per germline, CDR1 DFQATT and CDR2 SNEGSKA (reference sequence). Trimming left V 3 bases short and J 6 bases short, with 15 bases between. The CDR3 consists of 13 residues.

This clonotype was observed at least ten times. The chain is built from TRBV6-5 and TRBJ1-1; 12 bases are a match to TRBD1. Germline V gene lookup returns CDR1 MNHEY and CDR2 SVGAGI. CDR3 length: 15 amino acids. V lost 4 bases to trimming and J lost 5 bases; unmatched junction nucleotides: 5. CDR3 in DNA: TGTGCCAGCAGTTCGGGACAGGGGGCGAGGACTGAAGCTTTCTTT. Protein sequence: CASSSGQGARTEAFF.

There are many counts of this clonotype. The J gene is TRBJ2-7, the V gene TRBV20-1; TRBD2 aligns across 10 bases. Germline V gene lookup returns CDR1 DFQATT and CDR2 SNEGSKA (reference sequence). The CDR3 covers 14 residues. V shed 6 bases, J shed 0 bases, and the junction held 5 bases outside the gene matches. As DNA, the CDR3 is TGCAGTGCCCCCCCTAGCGGGAGCTCCTACGAGCAGTACTTC. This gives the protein CSAPPSGSSYEQYF.

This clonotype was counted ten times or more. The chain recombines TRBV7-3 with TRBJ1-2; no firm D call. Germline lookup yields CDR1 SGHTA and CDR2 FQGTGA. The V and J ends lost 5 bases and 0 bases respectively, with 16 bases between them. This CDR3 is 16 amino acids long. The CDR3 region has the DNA TGTGCCAGCAGCCCCCACGTTGACGGGGCTAACTATGGCTACACCTTC. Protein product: CASSPHVDGANYGYTF.

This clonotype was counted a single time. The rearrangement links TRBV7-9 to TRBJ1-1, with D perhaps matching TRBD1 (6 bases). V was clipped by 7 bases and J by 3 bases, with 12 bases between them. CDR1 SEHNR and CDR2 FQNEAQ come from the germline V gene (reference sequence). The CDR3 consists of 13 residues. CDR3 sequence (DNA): TGTGCCAGCACCCTGGGGGCAGACACTGAAGCTTTCTTT. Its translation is CASTLGADTEAFF.

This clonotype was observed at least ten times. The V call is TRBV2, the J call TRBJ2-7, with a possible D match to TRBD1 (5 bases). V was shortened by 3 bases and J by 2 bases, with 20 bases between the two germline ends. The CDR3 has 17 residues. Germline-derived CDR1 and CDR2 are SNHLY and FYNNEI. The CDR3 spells CASSDLGQLGLAYEQYF. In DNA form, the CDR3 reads TGTGCCAGCAGTGATCTGGGGCAGCTGGGATTGGCCTACGAGCAGTACTTC.

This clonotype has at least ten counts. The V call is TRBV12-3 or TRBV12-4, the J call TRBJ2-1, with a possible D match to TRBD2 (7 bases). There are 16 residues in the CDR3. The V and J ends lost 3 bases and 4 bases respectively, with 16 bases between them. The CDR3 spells CASSLPGGPGYNEQFF. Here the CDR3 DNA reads TGTGCCAGCAGTTTGCCCGGGGGGCCGGGGTACAATGAGCAGTTCTTC.

The CDR3 region is CASSQGDRRQPQHF. In DNA, the CDR3 is TGCGCCAGCAGCCAAGGGGACAGGCGTCAGCCCCAGCATTTT. The rearrangement links TRBV4-1 to TRBJ1-5, with 8 bases lining up with TRBD1. Germline CDR1 is MGHRA and CDR2 is YSYEKL. V lost 1 base and J lost 6; bases outside the gene matches: 2. This CDR3 spans 14 amino acids.

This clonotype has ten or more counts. This CDR3 reads CASSADRGYEKLFF. The CDR3 nucleotides are TGTGCCAGCAGCGCGGACAGGGGGTATGAAAAACTGTTTTTT. The chain employs TRBV7-2 and TRBJ1-4, with 10 bases fitting TRBD1. CDR3 length equals 14 residues. V was clipped by 5 bases and J by 6 bases; unmatched bases: 3. Germline V gene sequence: CDR1 SGHTA, CDR2 FQGNSA.

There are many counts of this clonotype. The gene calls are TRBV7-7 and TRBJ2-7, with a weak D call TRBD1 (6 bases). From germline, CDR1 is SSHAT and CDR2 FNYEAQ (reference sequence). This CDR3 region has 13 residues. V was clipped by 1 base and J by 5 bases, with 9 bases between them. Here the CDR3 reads CASSLDRDNEQYF. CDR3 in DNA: TGTGCCAGCAGCTTAGACAGGGATAACGAGCAGTACTTC.

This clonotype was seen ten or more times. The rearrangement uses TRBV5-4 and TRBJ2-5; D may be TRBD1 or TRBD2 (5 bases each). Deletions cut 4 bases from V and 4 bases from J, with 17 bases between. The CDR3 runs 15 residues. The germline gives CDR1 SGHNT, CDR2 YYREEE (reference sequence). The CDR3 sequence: CASSRLQGPGETQYF. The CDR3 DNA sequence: TGTGCCAGCAGCCGGCTCCAGGGACCGGGAGAGACCCAGTACTTC.

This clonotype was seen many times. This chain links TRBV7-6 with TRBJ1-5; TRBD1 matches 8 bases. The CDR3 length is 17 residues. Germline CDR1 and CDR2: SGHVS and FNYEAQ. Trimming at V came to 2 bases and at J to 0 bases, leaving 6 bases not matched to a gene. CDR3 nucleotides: TGTGCCAGCAGCTTAACAGGGGGGTTGCATAGCAATCAGCCCCAGCATTTT. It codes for CASSLTGGLHSNQPQHF. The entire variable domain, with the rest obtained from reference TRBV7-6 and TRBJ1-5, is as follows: GAGVSQSPRYKVTKRGQDVALRCDPISGHVSLYWYRQALGQGPEFLTYFNYEAQQDKSGLPNDRFSAERPEGSISTLTIQRTEQRDSAMYRCASSLTGGLHSNQPQHFGDGTRLSIL.

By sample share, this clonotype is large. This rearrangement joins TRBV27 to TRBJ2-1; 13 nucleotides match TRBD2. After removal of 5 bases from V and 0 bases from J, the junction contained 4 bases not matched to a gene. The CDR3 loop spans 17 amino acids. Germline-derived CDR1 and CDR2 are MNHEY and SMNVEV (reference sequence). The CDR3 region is CASSVGLAGSSYNEQFF. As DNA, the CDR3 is TGTGCCAGCAGTGTGGGACTAGCGGGAAGCTCCTACAATGAGCAGTTCTTC.

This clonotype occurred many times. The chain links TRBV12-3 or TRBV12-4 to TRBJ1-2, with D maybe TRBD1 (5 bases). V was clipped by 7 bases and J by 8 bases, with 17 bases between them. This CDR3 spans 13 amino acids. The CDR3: CASTSSGVGGYTF. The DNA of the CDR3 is TGTGCCAGCACATCCTCGGGGGTAGGAGGCTACACCTTC.

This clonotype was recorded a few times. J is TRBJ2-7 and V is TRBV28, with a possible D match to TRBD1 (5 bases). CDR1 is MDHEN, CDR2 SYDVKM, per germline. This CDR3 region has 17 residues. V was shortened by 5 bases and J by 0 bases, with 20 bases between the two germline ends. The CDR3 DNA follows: TGTGCCAGCAGTCTCAACCGGATGGGGCGAAGCTCCTACGAGCAGTACTTC. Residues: CASSLNRMGRSSYEQYF.

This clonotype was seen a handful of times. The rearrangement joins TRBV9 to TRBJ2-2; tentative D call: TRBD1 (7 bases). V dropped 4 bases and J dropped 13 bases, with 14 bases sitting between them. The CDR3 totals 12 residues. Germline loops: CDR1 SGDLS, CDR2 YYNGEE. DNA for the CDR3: TGTGCCAGCAGCCCCCGACAGGGAGGGCTGTTTTTT. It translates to CASSPRQGGLFF. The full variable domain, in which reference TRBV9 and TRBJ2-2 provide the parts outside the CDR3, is DSGVTQTPKHLITATGQRVTLRCSPRSGDLSVYWYQQSLDQGLQFLIQYYNGEERAKGNILERFSAQQFPDLHSELNLSSLELGDSALYFCASSPRQGGLFFGEGSRLTVL.

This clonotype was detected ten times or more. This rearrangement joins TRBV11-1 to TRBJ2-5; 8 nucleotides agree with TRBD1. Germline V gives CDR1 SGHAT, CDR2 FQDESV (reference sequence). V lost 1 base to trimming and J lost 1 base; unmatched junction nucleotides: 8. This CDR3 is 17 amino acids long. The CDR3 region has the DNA TGTGCCAGCAGCTTAGTAGGACAGGGAGATTTCCAAGAGACCCAGTACTTC. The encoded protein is CASSLVGQGDFQETQYF.

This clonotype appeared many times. In DNA form, the CDR3 reads TGTGCCAGCAGCTTGAGGGACTCGGGCACAGATACGCAGTATTTT. It specifies CASSLRDSGTDTQYF. The chain has TRBV7-2 and TRBJ2-3; D perhaps matches TRBD2 (6 bases). V lost 3 bases and J lost 1, with 11 bases in between. The CDR3 is 15 residues long. Germline V gives CDR1 SGHTA, CDR2 FQGNSA.

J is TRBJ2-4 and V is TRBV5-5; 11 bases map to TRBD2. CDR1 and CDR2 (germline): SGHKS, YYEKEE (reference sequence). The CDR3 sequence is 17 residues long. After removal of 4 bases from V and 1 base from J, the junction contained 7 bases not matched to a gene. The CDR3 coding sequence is TGTGCCAGCAGCGAAACTAGCGGGAGTTGGGCCAAAAACATTCAGTACTTC. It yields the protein CASSETSGSWAKNIQYF.